This TCR beta chain was sequenced for a study of Ad26.COV2.S vaccination and SARS-CoV-2 variants. Treatment defined: some 20 received Ad26.COV2.S at low or high dose, single or two shots; a few received placebo; per-sample allocation not given. On day 63 after the first injection, vaccine and placebo recipients gave samples. Some clones are missing from TCRdb's copy, which holds only in-frame ones; the method was immunoSEQ multiplex PCR. The sample holds hundreds of thousands of clones, around 88% seen once. The receptor was isolated from a person between 18 and 60 years old who received the Ad26.COV2.S COVID-19 vaccine or a placebo. The starting material was peripheral blood, obtained in a trial of Ad26.COV2.S vaccine versus placebo.

The CDR3 DNA sequence: TGCGCCAGCAGCCAAGATTTCCGGTACAATGAGCAGTTCTTC. It translates to CASSQDFRYNEQFF. The V gene is TRBV4-3, the J gene TRBJ2-1; D not resolved. The CDR3 is made up of 14 amino acids. With 0 bases removed from V and 4 bases from J, the gap between germline ends came to 7 bases. The germline V gene has CDR1 LGHNA and CDR2 YSLEER.